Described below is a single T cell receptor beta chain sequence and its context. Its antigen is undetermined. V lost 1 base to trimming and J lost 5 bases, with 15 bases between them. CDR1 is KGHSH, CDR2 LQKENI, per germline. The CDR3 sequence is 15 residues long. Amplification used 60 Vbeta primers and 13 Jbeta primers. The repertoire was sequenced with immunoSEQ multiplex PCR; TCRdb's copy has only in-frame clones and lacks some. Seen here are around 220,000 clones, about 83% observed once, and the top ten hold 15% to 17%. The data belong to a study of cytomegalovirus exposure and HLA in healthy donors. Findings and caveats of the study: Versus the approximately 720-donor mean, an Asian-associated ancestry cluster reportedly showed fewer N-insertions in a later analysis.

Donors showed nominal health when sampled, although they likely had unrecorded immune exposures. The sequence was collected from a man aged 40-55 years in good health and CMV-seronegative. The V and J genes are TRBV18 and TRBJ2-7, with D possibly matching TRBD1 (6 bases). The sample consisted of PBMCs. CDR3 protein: CASSPLNRVTDEQYF. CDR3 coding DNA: TGTGCCAGCTCACCACTTAACAGGGTGACGGACGAGCAGTACTTC.